This T cell receptor (beta chain) was captured in a study of neurological immune-mediated disorders (dated by TCRdb to between 2018 and 2021). About the full investigation: Among the approximately 35 multiple sclerosis patients, relapsing-remitting MS was present in 31 and secondary progressive MS was present in 3. Peripheral blood TCR-beta repertoires from HTLV-I-associated myelopathy (HAM/TSP) patients, multiple sclerosis patients and healthy controls were compared by UMI-based sequencing. The cohort included some 68 subjects: around 15 with HAM/TSP, about 34 with multiple sclerosis, and around 20 healthy controls. The 90 to 110 TCR-beta libraries covered PBMC samples along with longitudinal samples, technical triplicates, and paired sorted CD4+ and CD8+ T-cell subsets.

cDNA was synthesized by template-switch 5'RACE using a primer with a 10-nucleotide random unique molecular identifier that tagged each TCR transcript. Over 180 million TCR-beta sequences, covering 15-18 subjects, were produced in each sequencing run. The RNeasy kit was used to extract total RNA. Using the KAPA Real-time Library Amplification kit, TCR-beta VDJ regions were amplified with primers for the TCR constant region and the 5'RACE anchor. A first PCR added sample indexes and Illumina adaptors, and a second PCR then raised library yield. After Ampure bead purification, the roughly 650 bp TCR product was size-selected on a 2% E-gel SizeSelection system. Before pooling, library quality was checked on a Bioanalyzer, concentration was measured with Qubit, and libraries were quantified with the Kapa Library Quantification kit. An Illumina HiSeq 2500 sequenced the libraries paired-end 2 x 150 bp. To increase sequence diversity, about 23-30% phiX was spiked into each library pool. The authors' analysis ran thus. The UMI-based MiGEC pipeline processed quality-filtered reads and removed over 80% of raw TCR sequences during error correction. IMGT germline references were used for alignment of VDJ genes, and clonotypes were defined by a unique CDR3 amino acid sequence together with V-J genes. VDJtools evaluated clonal expansion, Shannon diversity and CDR3 relatedness (CalcPairwiseDistances, ClusterSamples); CLCbio workbench built phylogenetic trees. A clone was classed as expanded if it had 8 or more unique UMIs, a cutoff based on coefficient-of-variation modelling across technical triplicates. TCRdb reanalyzed the raw reads on its own, using fastp at Q25 for trimming and MiXCR for clone calling, and kept in-frame beta chains. A single entry per CDR3 protein holds the most common genes and DNA from its merged rows. None of the V and J calls come from the authors' own analysis; TCRdb made them. This sample has around 25,000 distinct CDR3 sequences in its table, and about 2.5% of those were observed once. The top ten clonotypes cover around 2.5% of the sample.

For the unsorted PBMC libraries, 2 million PBMCs were stored in RNAlater at -80 degrees C until RNA extraction and were used to generate the libraries. Multiple sclerosis patients were enrolled in a US clinical protocol under which disease progression was evaluated by magnetic resonance imaging. Peripheral blood was subjected to Ficoll-Hypaque density gradient centrifugation to isolate PBMCs, which were then cryopreserved in liquid nitrogen. Cut back by 1 base and 4 bases, the V and J ends lie 7 bases apart. From the cysteine through the phenylalanine, the CDR3 covers 12 amino acids. The entry retains the CDR3 DNA only, 36 bases that are in frame from base 1. CDR1 DFQATT and CDR2 SNEGSKA are derived from the germline V gene (reference sequence). General study outcomes and caveats: TCR clonal expansion was highest in HAM/TSP patients and lowest in MS patients, with MS patients falling below even healthy controls. In a phylogenetic analysis, the repertoires of 18 out of 34 MS patients fell into a single cluster of related CDR3 sequences, pointing to a possible signature at the repertoire level. Expanded clones from different subjects shared no identical CDR3 amino acid sequences, which suggests that TCR-beta repertoires were private in all groups. No association of the MS cluster with clinical or MRI features was observed, and the need for larger cohorts was stated by the authors.

This clonotype appeared many times. The antigen it recognizes is unknown. The sample holds no much larger clone one base away, and base qualities are not on file. The V and J genes are TRBV20-1 and TRBJ2-5; the D gene lacks a confident call. The material sequenced was PBMCs. The receptor's source is a woman in her 50s with multiple sclerosis. CDR3 region: CSARVFGETQYF. The base sequence is TGCAGTGCTAGAGTATTCGGAGAGACCCAGTACTTC.